This TCR beta chain comes out of a study of graft-versus-host responses after intestinal transplantation. Overall study context: Each recipient received a multivisceral, liver-intestinal, or isolated intestinal graft. Points from the study as a whole: GvH clones surfaced in recipient marrow, some emerging earlier in ileum or blood.

Germline lookup yields CDR1 MNHEY and CDR2 SMNVEV (reference sequence). V was pared by 3 bases and J by 6 bases, with 12 bases between. The CDR3 extends over 14 amino acids. As regards this clone: Its antigen remains unidentified.

Here immunoSEQ multiplex PCR was the method, and the copy in TCRdb shows in-frame clones only, minus some. The sample contains about 64,000 clones, 90% of which appear only once. The rearrangement links TRBV27 to TRBJ1-5; D is perhaps TRBD1 (6 bases). Specimen: unstimulated CD8+ T cells sorted from spleen or lymph node cells, collected before transplant. The origin of this receptor is a human donor who was the organ donor for an intestinal transplant. The CDR3 DNA reads TGTGCCAGCAGTTTCAGGGGCGCTGGTCAGCCCCAGCATTTT. Amino acids: CASSFRGAGQPQHF.